A single sample gave rise to the 27 T cell receptor beta chains below, sequenced in a study of regulatory T cells in long-lasting Graves disease. Time point noted: newly diagnosed GD, antithyroid drugs for less than 3 months. After RNA was extracted from PBMCs, the TCR library was made from it. HTBI primers from iRepertoire and Arm-PCR of CDR3 regions yielded the TCR beta libraries. TCRdb called the multiplex PCR reads again in MiXCR, with one record for every CDR3 protein. The table shows roughly 610,000 distinct CDR3 sequences, with 15% to 20% occurring only once. This same sample was also taken into another study, of T cells in Graves' hyperthyroidism and ophthalmopathy.

The sequencing used peripheral blood mononuclear cells (PBMCs), collected at new diagnosis, from a patient treated with antithyroid drugs. These receptors were obtained from a man in his late teens or twenties with Graves disease.

This clonotype was counted ten times or more. This chain joins TRBV6-5 and TRBJ2-7, with TRBD2 matching over 10 bases. This CDR3 region has 16 residues. CDR1 and CDR2 (germline): MNHEY, SVGAGI. V lost 4 bases to trimming and J lost 4 bases; unmatched junction nucleotides: 10. CDR3 nucleotide sequence: TGTGCCAGCAGTTTCTCACTAGCGGGGCCCATTTACGAGCAGTACTTC. As protein: CASSFSLAGPIYEQYF.

This clonotype was observed at least ten times. This rearrangement joins TRBV18 to TRBJ2-7, with D perhaps TRBD1 (6 bases). V lost 3 bases and J lost 2, with 11 bases in between. Germline CDR1 is KGHSH and CDR2 is LQKENI. The CDR3 is 14 residues long. CDR3 amino acids: CASSPRQVPYEQYF. CDR3 nucleotide sequence: TGTGCCAGCTCACCGCGACAGGTCCCCTACGAGCAGTACTTC.

In this sample, this clonotype turned up many times. CDR3 nucleotide sequence: TGTGCCAGCAGCCCTCGGGGCGATGAGCAGTTCTTC. As protein: CASSPRGDEQFF. This chain connects TRBV7-9 to TRBJ2-1; D is tentatively TRBD1 or TRBD2 (5 bases each). With 5 bases removed from V and 8 bases from J, the gap between germline ends came to 10 bases. The CDR3 is 12 amino acids. Per the germline V gene, CDR1 is SEHNR and CDR2 is FQNEAQ (reference sequence).

This clonotype has only a few counts. The chain links TRBV6-1 to TRBJ2-3, with D possibly being TRBD2 (7 bases). The CDR3 is 14 amino acids. V was cut by 2 bases and J by 5 bases, with 11 bases left in between. Germline CDR1 is MNHNS and CDR2 is SASEGT. The CDR3: CASSESGGQDTQYF. CDR3 in DNA: TGTGCCAGCAGTGAATCGGGGGGACAAGATACGCAGTATTTT.

Ten or more counts support this clonotype. The V gene is TRBV30, the J gene TRBJ2-1; possible D gene TRBD2, 6 bases. The CDR3 is 16 residues long. Between the trimmed V and J ends, which lost 3 bases and 2 bases, there was a span of 17 bases. The germline V gene encodes CDR1 GTSNPN and CDR2 SVGIG (reference sequence). The CDR3 here is CAWRSLGGVPYNEQFF. CDR3 nucleotides: TGTGCCTGGAGGTCGCTTGGCGGGGTGCCCTACAATGAGCAGTTCTTC.

This CDR3 reads CASATASGELFF. Here the CDR3 DNA reads TGTGCCAGCGCCACAGCCTCCGGGGAGCTGTTTTTT. J is TRBJ2-2 and V is TRBV11-1, with no clear D. Trimming left V 8 bases short and J 6 bases short, with 10 bases between. The CDR3 runs 12 residues. Per germline, CDR1 SGHAT and CDR2 FQDESV (reference sequence).

The rearrangement joins TRBV6-2 or TRBV6-3 to TRBJ2-5; TRBD2 agrees at 7 bases. Gene TRBJ2-1 matches the end of the DNA better, so the J call may be wrong. The CDR3 totals 14 residues. Looked up from germline, CDR1 is MNHEY and CDR2 is SVGEGT. The CDR3 sequence: CASSDWTSYNEQFF. CDR3 in DNA: TGTGCCAGCAGTGATTGGACTAGTTACAATGAGCAGTTCTTC.

This clonotype was detected many times. The chain recombines TRBV2 with TRBJ2-1; TRBD1 might be the D (5 bases). Deletions cut 2 bases from V and 2 bases from J, with 10 bases between. This CDR3 region has 15 residues. Germline-derived CDR1 and CDR2 are SNHLY and FYNNEI. The CDR3 loop is CASSERQGTYNEQFF. Written as DNA, the CDR3 is TGTGCCAGCAGTGAACGGCAGGGAACCTACAATGAGCAGTTCTTC.

This clonotype was counted many times. The V call is TRBV10-3, the J call TRBJ2-7; 11 nucleotides agree with TRBD1. With 0 bases clipped from V and 0 bases from J, the junction kept 1 base outside the gene matches. This CDR3 contains 16 residues. Looked up from germline, CDR1 is ENHRY and CDR2 is SYGVKD. The CDR3 nucleotides read TGTGCCATCAGTGAGTCCGGGACAGGGGGCTCCTACGAGCAGTACTTC. Translating gives CAISESGTGGSYEQYF.

This clonotype appeared a single time. The genes are TRBV4-1 and TRBJ2-4; 7 bases agree with TRBD2. The CDR3 sequence is 18 residues long. Trimming cost V 1 base and J 0 bases; bases outside gene matches: 9. Germline V gives CDR1 MGHRA, CDR2 YSYEKL. The CDR3 bases are TGCGCCAGCAGCCAAGGGGCCCCGGGACTACTAGCCAAAAACATTCAGTACTTC. Translated: CASSQGAPGLLAKNIQYF.

This clonotype has more than one count but fewer than ten. The V gene is TRBV6-1, the J gene TRBJ1-2; D may be TRBD1 (5 bases). V was pared by 5 bases and J by 4 bases, with 8 bases between. The CDR3 runs 12 residues. Germline-derived CDR1 and CDR2 are MNHNS and SASEGT. CDR3 sequence reads: CASSKDSYGYTF. CDR3 bases: TGTGCCAGCAGTAAAGACAGCTATGGCTACACCTTC.

This clonotype was found many times. The chain links TRBV27 to TRBJ2-7, with TRBD1 as a possible D gene (5 bases). Germline V gene lookup returns CDR1 MNHEY and CDR2 SMNVEV (reference sequence). Trimming left V 6 bases short and J 3 bases short, with 15 bases between. The length of the CDR3 is 14 residues. The CDR3 loop is CASRPGAYNYEQYF. DNA of the CDR3: TGTGCCAGCAGACCTGGGGCATACAACTACGAGCAGTACTTC.

This clonotype has only a few counts. The J gene is TRBJ2-2, the V gene TRBV6-1; D remains unclear. The germline CDR1 and CDR2 sequences are MNHNS and SASEGT. Trimming removed 1 base at V and 1 base at J, with 7 bases between. The CDR3 spans 15 residues. CDR3 DNA sequence: TGTGCCAGCAGTGAAGGGTTGGGGAACACCGGGGAGCTGTTTTTT. Translating gives CASSEGLGNTGELFF.

The rearrangement links TRBV3-1 to TRBJ1-3; D possibly corresponds to TRBD1 (5 bases). CDR1 is LGHDT, CDR2 YNNKEL, per germline (reference sequence). V was pared by 2 bases and J by 2 bases, with 10 bases between. The CDR3 is 15 residues long. In DNA form, the CDR3 reads TGTGCCAGCAGCCAACAAGGGGTGACTGGAAACACCATATATTTT. It codes for CASSQQGVTGNTIYF.

At least ten counts were recorded for this clonotype. The V gene is TRBV2, the J gene TRBJ1-1, with D maybe TRBD1 (5 bases). Trimming stripped 2 bases from V and 8 bases from J, with 15 bases between. The germline gives CDR1 SNHLY, CDR2 FYNNEI. The CDR3 is made up of 14 amino acids. The CDR3 loop reads CASSENGGAGEAFF. The CDR3, as DNA: TGTGCCAGCAGTGAAAACGGCGGGGCAGGGGAAGCTTTCTTT.

The genes are TRBV6-9 and TRBJ1-1; D is undetermined. V was pared by 2 bases and J by 4 bases, with 11 bases between. The V gene's germline CDR1 is MNHGY and CDR2 SVAAGI. The CDR3 is 14 residues long. CDR3 sequence: CASSYRPVSTEAFF. The DNA for the CDR3 is TGTGCCAGCAGTTATCGACCGGTCAGCACTGAAGCTTTCTTT.

This clonotype was seen at least ten times. This rearrangement joins TRBV3-1 to TRBJ2-5; D not resolved. Trimming took 0 bases from V and 2 from J, leaving 10 bases between them. Germline CDR1 LGHDT, CDR2 YNNKEL (reference sequence). This CDR3 is built from 15 residues. The CDR3 region is CASSQDGSWQETQYF. The CDR3 nucleotides read TGTGCCAGCAGCCAAGATGGTTCGTGGCAAGAGACCCAGTACTTC.

This clonotype occurred many times. This chain connects TRBV2 to TRBJ2-7; 10 nucleotides align to TRBD2. The CDR3 is made up of 15 amino acids. CDR1 and CDR2 (germline): SNHLY, FYNNEI. Trimming at V came to 6 bases and at J to 0 bases, leaving 5 bases not matched to a gene. For the CDR3, the DNA is TGTGCCAGCAGGACCGGGACTAGCGCCTCCTACGAGCAGTACTTC. This codes for CASRTGTSASYEQYF.

The chain joins TRBV19 to TRBJ2-6; D not certain. The ends were cut back, 5 bases at V and 4 bases at J, with 12 bases in the middle. The CDR3 spans 15 residues. The germline V gene has CDR1 LNHDA and CDR2 SQIVND (reference sequence). The CDR3 spells CASSPQRSGANVLTF. The DNA of the CDR3 is TGTGCCAGTAGTCCGCAGCGTTCCGGGGCCAACGTCCTGACTTTC.

This clonotype came up a few times. This chain joins TRBV20-1 and TRBJ1-6; tentative D call: TRBD1 (5 bases). V lost 4 bases and J 6 bases, leaving 10 bases between the germline ends. Germline V gene sequence: CDR1 DFQATT, CDR2 SNEGSKA (reference sequence). The CDR3 sequence is 13 residues long. CDR3 in amino acids: CSAKETVNSPLHF. The CDR3 nucleotides are TGCAGTGCTAAGGAGACAGTTAATTCACCCCTCCACTTT.

This clonotype was observed many times. The rearrangement joins TRBV3-1 to TRBJ2-7, with 14 bases matching TRBD2. CDR1 and CDR2 from the germline V gene are LGHDT and YNNKEL (reference sequence). Trimming cost V 0 bases and J 5 bases; bases outside gene matches: 0. The CDR3 runs to 15 residues. CDR3 sequence reads: CASSQEGLAGDEQYF. In nucleotides, the CDR3 is TGTGCCAGCAGCCAAGAGGGACTAGCGGGAGACGAGCAGTACTTC.

This clonotype was detected many times. The J gene is TRBJ2-1, the V gene TRBV2; no clear D. Germline V gene sequence: CDR1 SNHLY, CDR2 FYNNEI. This CDR3 spans 15 amino acids. V lost 5 bases, J lost 2 bases, and 13 bases lay in between. The chain's CDR3 is CASSHARSPYNEQFF. CDR3 DNA: TGTGCCAGCAGTCACGCCAGGAGCCCCTACAATGAGCAGTTCTTC.

Note on this clonotype: A junction boundary mismatches the germline segment, possibly from a read error. The chain uses TRBV3-1 and TRBJ1-5, with a possible D match to TRBD1 (5 bases). Germline loops: CDR1 LGHDT, CDR2 YNNKEL (reference sequence). The CDR3 totals 16 residues. The CDR3 loop reads CASSQGGRFSNQSQHF. DNA of the CDR3: TGTGCCAGCAGCCAGGGGGGTCGATTTAGCAATCAGTCCCAGCATTTT.

This clonotype was recorded at least ten times. J is TRBJ2-1 and V is TRBV24-1; TRBD2 agrees at 10 bases. The V gene end was trimmed by 1 base and the J gene end by 8 bases; junction bases not matched to a gene: 4. This CDR3 contains 15 residues. Germline CDR1 reads KGHDR; CDR2 reads SFDVKD. The CDR3 region has the DNA TGTGCCACCAGTGATTTTGCTAGCGGGAGCTATGAGCAGTTCTTC. It encodes CATSDFASGSYEQFF.

On this clonotype: Compared with germline, one end of the junction differs, possibly owing to a read error. The V call is TRBV4-2, the J call TRBJ1-2, with 8 bases lining up with TRBD1. The CDR3 runs to 16 residues. The germline V gene has CDR1 LGHNA and CDR2 YNFKEQ. In nucleotides, the CDR3 is TGTGCCAGCGGCCAAGATAAGAGGACAGGGATCAATGGCTACACCTTC. Its protein product is CASGQDKRTGINGYTF.

This clonotype was found many times. The CDR3 DNA follows: TGTGCCAGCTCACCGGGCGGCGGGGCCGCCTACGAGCAGTACTTC. It encodes CASSPGGGAAYEQYF. The rearrangement links TRBV18 to TRBJ2-7; possibly TRBD2 for D (6 bases). Germline CDR1 reads KGHSH; CDR2 reads LQKENI. This CDR3 contains 15 residues. The germline V and J ends were trimmed by 3 bases and 2 bases, with 14 bases remaining between them.

In its sample, this clonotype was seen a few times. The chain links TRBV7-9 to TRBJ2-1; 9 positions match TRBD2. Germline V gene data show CDR1 as SEHNR and CDR2 as FQNEAQ (reference sequence). With 3 bases clipped from V and 8 bases from J, the junction kept 8 bases outside the gene matches. The CDR3 runs 15 residues. CDR3 sequence (DNA): TGTGCCAGCAGCTTGCTAGCGGGACATATGCATGAGCAGTTCTTC. Protein product: CASSLLAGHMHEQFF.